The rows below give T cell receptor beta chains drawn from one sample of a study of blood T cell repertoires in COVID-19. The repertoire was sequenced with immunoSEQ multiplex PCR; TCRdb's copy has only in-frame clones and lacks some. Of about 65,000 clones listed, approximately 93% are singletons. Source material: peripheral blood. The source of these receptors is a man in his sixties or seventies with active COVID-19. The CDR3 runs from the conserved cysteine through the conserved F or W. D genes are given only for firm matches. Part of the rows lack a size; the others show once, few, many or a class for expanded clones.

j_call: TRBJ1-1; clone_size: .; d_call: TRBD1; v_call: TRBV12-3/TRBV12-4; cdr3_aa: CASSLQGSAEAFF; cdr3_nt: TGTGCCAGCAGTCTACAGGGGTCCGCTGAAGCTTTCTTT
j_call: TRBJ2-3; clone_size: few; d_call: TRBD2; v_call: TRBV7-2; cdr3_aa: CASSSGLAGSSLWDTQYF; cdr3_nt: TGTGCCAGCAGCTCGGGACTAGCGGGGAGTTCCCTCTGGGATACGCAGTATTTT
j_call: TRBJ1-4; clone_size: .; d_call: TRBD1; v_call: TRBV15; cdr3_aa: CATSRTRTGEKLFF; cdr3_nt: TGTGCCACCAGCAGAACACGGACAGGTGAAAAACTGTTTTTT
j_call: TRBJ2-6; clone_size: .; d_call: .; v_call: TRBV9; cdr3_aa: CASSVGPGANVLTF; cdr3_nt: TGTGCCAGCAGCGTAGGGCCTGGGGCCAACGTCCTGACTTTC
j_call: TRBJ1-1; clone_size: .; d_call: .; v_call: TRBV29-1; cdr3_aa: CSVVVQVNTEAFF; cdr3_nt: TGCAGCGTTGTGGTACAGGTGAACACTGAAGCTTTCTTT
j_call: TRBJ2-5; clone_size: .; d_call: .; v_call: TRBV9; cdr3_aa: CASSVAEETQYF; cdr3_nt: TGTGCCAGCAGCGTAGCTGAAGAGACCCAGTACTTC
j_call: TRBJ2-2; clone_size: .; d_call: .; v_call: TRBV5-4; cdr3_aa: CASSLERNTGELFF; cdr3_nt: TGTGCCAGCAGCTTGGAGAGGAACACCGGGGAGCTGTTTTTT
j_call: TRBJ1-5; clone_size: .; d_call: TRBD1; v_call: TRBV2; cdr3_aa: CASSLRTGGLPSNQPQHF; cdr3_nt: TGTGCCAGCAGTCTCAGGACAGGGGGTTTACCTAGCAATCAGCCCCAGCATTTT
j_call: TRBJ1-1; clone_size: .; d_call: .; v_call: TRBV27; cdr3_aa: CASSLYRNTEAFF; cdr3_nt: TGTGCCAGCAGTTTATACAGGAACACTGAAGCTTTCTTT
j_call: TRBJ1-2; clone_size: .; d_call: .; v_call: TRBV5-6; cdr3_aa: CASSLEVAYGYTF; cdr3_nt: TGTGCCAGCAGCTTGGAGGTAGCCTATGGCTACACCTTC
j_call: TRBJ1-1; clone_size: .; d_call: TRBD1; v_call: TRBV13; cdr3_aa: CASSLMPQGVEAFF; cdr3_nt: TGTGCCAGCAGCCTAATGCCCCAGGGGGTTGAAGCTTTCTTT
j_call: TRBJ2-7; clone_size: .; d_call: TRBD2; v_call: TRBV3-1/TRBV3-2; cdr3_aa: CASSHGTSGPYEQYF; cdr3_nt: TGTGCCAGCAGCCATGGGACTAGCGGCCCCTACGAGCAGTACTTC
j_call: TRBJ1-6; clone_size: .; d_call: TRBD1; v_call: TRBV19; cdr3_aa: CASGDRGNSPLHF; cdr3_nt: TGTGCCAGTGGGGACAGGGGGAATTCACCCCTCCACTTT
j_call: TRBJ2-5; clone_size: .; d_call: .; v_call: TRBV12-2; cdr3_aa: CASRQVASGGYQETQYF; cdr3_nt: TGTGCAAGTCGCCAGGTGGCTAGCGGGGGGTATCAAGAGACCCAGTACTTC
j_call: TRBJ1-2; clone_size: .; d_call: .; v_call: TRBV10-2; cdr3_aa: CASSSFGTSLGYTF; cdr3_nt: TGCGCCAGCAGCTCCTTCGGGACTTCTTTGGGCTACACCTTC
j_call: TRBJ1-6; clone_size: once; d_call: .; v_call: TRBV14; cdr3_aa: CASSPRGLNSPLHF; cdr3_nt: TGTGCCAGCAGCCCGCGAGGGCTTAATTCACCCCTCCACTTT
j_call: TRBJ2-2; clone_size: .; d_call: .; v_call: TRBV29-1; cdr3_aa: CSVAQGFGELFF; cdr3_nt: TGCAGCGTTGCCCAGGGTTTCGGGGAGCTGTTTTTT